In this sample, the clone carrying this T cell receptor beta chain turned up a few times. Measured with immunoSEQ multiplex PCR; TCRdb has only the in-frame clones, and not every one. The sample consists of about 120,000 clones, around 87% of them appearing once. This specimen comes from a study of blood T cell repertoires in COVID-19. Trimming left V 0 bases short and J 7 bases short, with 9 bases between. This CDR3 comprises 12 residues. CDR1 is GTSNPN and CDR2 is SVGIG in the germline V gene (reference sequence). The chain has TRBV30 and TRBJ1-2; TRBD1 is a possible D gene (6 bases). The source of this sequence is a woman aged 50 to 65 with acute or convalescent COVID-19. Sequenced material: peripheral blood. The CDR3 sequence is CAWSVVGGGYTF. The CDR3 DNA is TGTGCCTGGAGTGTCGTAGGGGGTGGCTACACCTTC.